Shown below are 20 T cell receptor beta chains from a single sample sequenced in a study of tumor-infiltrating lymphocytes in primary liver carcinoma. From unsorted bulk tissue weighing about 20-32 mg, DNA and RNA were co-extracted. TCR beta cDNA was made from 400 to 500 ng total RNA with a constant-region primer. Libraries of TCR beta came from three nested multiplex PCR rounds with slightly modified ARM-PCR. Investigators reported that the first two PCR rounds, at roughly 11 cycles each, used TRBV1-TRBV30 forward primers with a C-beta reverse primer. TCRdb processed the multiplex PCR reads anew with MiXCR; each CDR3 protein has one entry. The sample includes some 21,000 distinct CDR3 sequences, almost 80% seen only once; the top ten take about 39%. Source material: liver tumor tissue from sampling region 1. Subset denoted: tumor region T1, superior pole. The receptors were gathered from a woman aged 25 to 39 with primary liver carcinoma and hepatitis B virus infection.

This clonotype was observed a few times. This rearrangement joins TRBV6-1 to TRBJ2-1, with 7 bases fitting TRBD2. The CDR3 runs 15 residues. The V and J ends lost 6 bases and 8 bases, in that order; junction bases with no gene match: 13. Looked up from germline, CDR1 is MNHNS and CDR2 is SASEGT. CDR3 nucleotide sequence: TGTGCCAGCAGGAGGGGACTAACGGGAGAGCATGAGCAGTTCTTC. Translated, it gives CASRRGLTGEHEQFF.

Comments on this clonotype: A junction boundary mismatches the germline segment, possibly from a read error. The chain joins TRBV28 to TRBJ2-7, with D maybe TRBD2 (5 bases). This CDR3 region has 15 residues. In germline, CDR1 is MDHEN, CDR2 SYDVKM. The CDR3 DNA reads as TGTGCCAGCAGCCCCCCCGGGAACAGAAACGGCGAGCATTACTTC. Translating it yields CASSPPGNRNGEHYF. Full variable domain (outside the CDR3, taken from reference TRBV28 and TRBJ2-7): DVKVTQSSRYLVKRTGEKVFLECVQDMDHENMFWYRQDPGLGLRLIYFSYDVKMKEKGDIPEGYSVSREKKERFSLILESASTNQTSMYLCASSPPGNRNGEHYFGPGTRLTVT.

This chain uses TRBV5-6 with TRBJ2-7; the D gene is possibly TRBD1 (6 bases). The ends were cut back, 2 bases at V and 13 bases at J, with 19 bases in the middle. Germline V gene data show CDR1 as SGHDT and CDR2 as YYEEEE. The CDR3 loop spans 13 amino acids. The CDR3: CASSLLTGLSHYF. CDR3 nucleotide sequence: TGTGCCAGCAGCTTACTTACAGGGCTATCGCATTACTTC.

The V call is TRBV11-1, the J call TRBJ1-1, with TRBD1 identical over 7 bases. The germline CDR1 and CDR2 sequences are SGHAT and FQDESV (reference sequence). This CDR3 spans 15 amino acids. After removal of 11 bases from V and 4 bases from J, the junction contained 16 bases not matched to a gene. CDR3 residues: CAGNSTGTVSTEAFF. CDR3 in DNA: TGTGCCGGCAACTCAACTGGGACAGTGAGCACTGAAGCTTTCTTT.

Details on this clonotype: An end of the junction does not agree with germline; a read error may underlie this. The chain's CDR3 is CASRQEETGQETQYF. In DNA, the CDR3 is TGTGCCAGCAGGCAAGAAGAGACAGGACAAGAGACTCAGTACTTC. V gene TRBV4-2 combines with J gene TRBJ2-5; possibly TRBD1 for D (6 bases). The CDR3 has 15 residues. Germline loops: CDR1 LGHNA, CDR2 YNFKEQ.

Concerning this clonotype: Mismatch with germline at one junction end may stem from a read error. The genes are TRBV11-2 and TRBJ2-3; D might be TRBD1 or TRBD2, each matching 5 bases. CDR1 SGHAT and CDR2 FQNNGV come from the germline V gene. The CDR3 is 15 amino acids. The CDR3 DNA follows: TGTGCCAGCAGCTTAGAGTCTAGTGGGACGGATACGCAGTACTTT. Residues: CASSLESSGTDTQYF.

V usage is TRBV30 and J usage is TRBJ2-3; maybe TRBD1 (5 bases). Matching the DNA end better, TRBJ1-5 makes the J call doubtful. CDR1 is GTSNPN and CDR2 is SVGIG in the germline V gene (reference sequence). This CDR3 region has 14 residues. The CDR3 bases are TGTGCCTGGAGTCCGGGGACGGGCATAGATACGCAGCATTTT. Translating it yields CAWSPGTGIDTQHF.

In the case of this clonotype: A read error may account for a junction end that differs from germline. The genes are TRBV11-1 and TRBJ2-1; weak D call: TRBD1 (6 bases). The V gene's germline CDR1 is SGHAT and CDR2 FQDESV (reference sequence). CDR3 length: 15 amino acids. DNA of the CDR3: TGTGCCAGCATCCGGAGACAGGCCTTCTACAATGAGCGGTTCTTC. This gives the protein CASIRRQAFYNERFF. Full variable domain (rest looked up from reference TRBV11-1 and TRBJ2-1): EAEVAQSPRYKITEKSQAVAFWCDPISGHATLYWYRQILGQGPELLVQFQDESVVDDSQLPKDRFSAERLKGVDSTLKIQPAELGDSAMYLCASIRRQAFYNERFFGPGTRLTVL.

Remarks on this clonotype: The junction departs from germline at one end; a sequencing error may be responsible. This rearrangement joins TRBV11-3 to TRBJ2-3; D may correspond to TRBD1 or TRBD2 (5 bases each). The CDR3 has 14 amino acids. CDR1 and CDR2 from the germline V gene are SGHNT and YENEEA. The CDR3 loop is CASSLGTPMAPQFF. The CDR3 nucleotides are TGTGCCAGCAGCCTTGGGACGCCGATGGCGCCGCAATTTTTT.

Worth noting for this clonotype: At one of its ends the junction is not consistent with the germline gene, which may arise from a read error. The rearrangement uses TRBV11-2 and TRBJ2-1; 11 bases are a match to TRBD2. The CDR3 is 16 amino acids. Germline V gene data show CDR1 as SGHAT and CDR2 as FQNNGV. In DNA form, the CDR3 reads TGTGTCAGCACCACCTCTCTAGCGGGAGGATACTATGAGCAGTTCTTC. Translating it yields CVSTTSLAGGYYEQFF.

The J gene is TRBJ1-2, the V gene TRBV4-1, with a weak D call TRBD1 (6 bases). In germline, CDR1 is MGHRA, CDR2 YSYEKL. The CDR3 contains 13 residues. V lost 4 bases, J lost 10 bases, and 16 bases lay in between. CDR3 DNA: TGCGCCAGCAGCCGGGACACAAGGGGTGACTACACCTTC. Amino acid sequence: CASSRDTRGDYTF.

As concerns this clonotype: The junction differs from germline at one of its ends, possibly a read error. V gene TRBV29-1 combines with J gene TRBJ2-7; the D is unclear. CDR3 size: 15 residues. Germline CDR1 is SQVTM and CDR2 is ANQGSEA. The CDR3 nucleotides are TGCAGCGTTGAAGAGGAAACAGAGTTCTCGTACGAGCAATACTTC. It specifies CSVEEETEFSYEQYF.

This clonotype showed up many times. Being one base from a much bigger clone, this may be a read error. The gene calls are TRBV7-8 and TRBJ2-1, with 11 bases identical to TRBD2. Germline CDR1 SGHVS, CDR2 FQNEAQ. V was clipped by 2 bases and J by 9 bases; unmatched bases: 9. CDR3 size: 16 residues. CDR3 in amino acids: CASSLIPGLADSEQFF. Here the CDR3 DNA reads TGTGCCAGCAGCTTAATCCCGGGACTAGCGGACAGTGAGCAGTTCTTC.

Worth noting for this clonotype: One junction end does not reproduce the germline sequence, and a read error may be involved. The J gene is TRBJ2-7, the V gene TRBV14, with D possibly being TRBD2 (6 bases). There are 15 residues in the CDR3. Germline values: CDR1 SGHDN, CDR2 FVKESK. CDR3 nucleotides: TGTCCCAGCAGCAAGGCGGCGGGAACTGACTACGAGCAGTACTTC. It translates to CPSSKAAGTDYEQYF.

Turning to this clonotype: The junction departs from germline at one end; a sequencing error may be responsible. The chain uses TRBV11-2 and TRBJ2-7; D gene uncertain. This CDR3 region has 17 residues. Germline lookup yields CDR1 SGHAT and CDR2 FQNNGV. In nucleotides, the CDR3 is TGTGCCGGCAGTCAGATCATGGGAACCGATCCCTGCTACGAGCAGTACTTC. It is translated as CAGSQIMGTDPCYEQYF.

This rearrangement joins TRBV6-5 to TRBJ2-5; the D is unclear. CDR1 is MNHEY and CDR2 is SVGAGI in the germline V gene. Trimming took 8 bases from V and 5 from J, leaving 15 bases between them. The CDR3 has 13 residues. The DNA of the CDR3 is TGTGCCAGCGGCACCGCGGTGGGGGAGACCCAGTACTTC. As protein: CASGTAVGETQYF.

Regarding this clonotype: One end of the junction does not line up with germline, which may come from a read error. The chain uses TRBV4-3 and TRBJ2-1, with D unclear. This CDR3 contains 14 residues. Germline-derived CDR1 and CDR2 are LGHNA and YSLEER. The CDR3 DNA sequence: TGCGTCAGCAGCCACACAGAGTTTGTCAATGAGCAATTCTTC. It yields the protein CVSSHTEFVNEQFF.

The chain uses TRBV4-3 and TRBJ2-1; D call uncertain. Trimming cost V 0 bases and J 9 bases, with 9 bases left between them. The CDR3 contains 13 residues. Germline CDR1 reads LGHNA; CDR2 reads YSLEER. The CDR3 DNA reads TGCGCCAGCAGCCAAGAGAGGTCCAGTGAGCAGTTCTTC. Translation: CASSQERSSEQFF.

Comment on this clonotype: One junction end does not reproduce the germline sequence, and a read error may be involved. The chain carries TRBV4-3 and TRBJ2-1; D is undetermined. The germline V gene encodes CDR1 LGHNA and CDR2 YSLEER. This CDR3 contains 14 residues. CDR3 loop: CSSSHTELVNEQFF. CDR3 sequence (DNA): TGCTCCAGTAGCCACACAGAGTTGGTTAATGAGCAGTTCTTC.

Regarding this clonotype: The junction differs from germline at one of its ends, possibly a read error. The gene calls are TRBV11-1 and TRBJ2-7; D gene uncertain. Germline values: CDR1 SGHAT, CDR2 FQDESV (reference sequence). The CDR3 extends over 13 amino acids. In DNA form, the CDR3 reads TGTGCAAGCAGCTTAGTGTACCTCCGCGAGCGGTACTTC. Residues: CASSLVYLRERYF.